The rows below give T cell receptor beta chains drawn from one sample of a study of shared clonotypes between healthy human individuals. The method was immunoSEQ multiplex PCR; TCRdb's version includes in-frame clones alone and lacks a portion of them. Counted here are approximately 980,000 clones, about 80% occurring once; the ten biggest clones make up over 1.3%. Sequenced: memory CD4+ T cells sorted from blood. All receptors come from a man aged 18 to 30 in good health. Each CDR3 is given with its conserved first and last residue. A D gene is named only where the DNA matches it firmly. Clone size appears in some rows only: once, few, many, or a class for an expanded clone.

d_gene,v_gene,abundance,j_gene,CDR3aa,CDR3nt
-,TRBV18,-,TRBJ2-7,CASSPPQGRISYEQYF,TGTGCCAGCTCACCTCCGCAAGGACGGATCTCCTACGAGCAGTACTTC
-,TRBV27,-,TRBJ1-2,CASSQTGLRGYTF,TGTGCCAGCAGCCAGACGGGTCTGCGTGGCTACACCTTC
-,TRBV10-3,-,TRBJ1-6,CAISPGNSPLHF,TGTGCCATCAGCCCGGGGAATTCACCCCTCCACTTT
-,TRBV5-8,-,TRBJ1-5,CASSFPGSNQPQHF,TGTGCCAGCAGCTTTCCAGGTAGCAATCAGCCCCAGCATTTT
-,TRBV4-3,few,TRBJ1-2,CASSQESSGSNYGYTF,TGCGCCAGCAGCCAAGAAAGTTCGGGCAGCAACTATGGCTACACCTTC
-,TRBV7-9,-,TRBJ2-2,CASSPRAKNTGELFF,TGTGCCAGCAGCCCACGGGCCAAGAACACCGGGGAGCTGTTTTTT
TRBD1,TRBV11-2,-,TRBJ2-2,CASRRPGGNTGELFF,TGTGCCAGCAGAAGACCAGGGGGCAACACCGGGGAGCTGTTTTTT
-,TRBV6-5,-,TRBJ2-3,CASSDRPTDTQYF,TGTGCCAGCAGCGACAGACCCACAGATACGCAGTATTTT
-,TRBV5-6,-,TRBJ2-4,CASSFQSGRMDIQYF,TGTGCCAGCAGCTTTCAGAGCGGTAGGATGGACATTCAGTACTTC
TRBD1,TRBV7-2,-,TRBJ1-6,CASSKGQGIGSPLHF,TGTGCCAGCAGCAAGGGACAGGGCATCGGTTCACCCCTCCACTTT
-,TRBV7-2,-,TRBJ2-1,CASSLAGSSYNEQFF,TGTGCCAGCAGCTTGGCGGGGAGCTCCTACAATGAGCAGTTCTTC
-,TRBV5-4,few,TRBJ1-2,CASSLAGANYGYTF,TGTGCCAGCAGCTTGGCAGGCGCTAACTATGGCTACACCTTC
-,TRBV18,-,TRBJ2-7,CASSIGYYEQYF,TGTGCCAGCTCAATCGGGTACTACGAGCAGTACTTC
-,TRBV19,-,TRBJ2-3,CASSIGQVRSGTQYF,TGTGCCAGTAGTATAGGCCAGGTTCGGTCAGGTACGCAGTATTTT
TRBD2,TRBV10-3,-,TRBJ2-2,CAIRTGTSMNTGELFF,TGTGCCATCAGGACCGGGACTAGTATGAACACCGGGGAGCTGTTTTTT
TRBD1,TRBV15,once,TRBJ1-6,CATSRQNRGNNSPLHF,TGTGCCACCAGCAGACAAAACAGGGGAAACAATTCACCCCTCCACTTT
-,TRBV4-1,few,TRBJ2-7,CASSPRLGLTYEQYF,TGCGCCAGCAGCCCCCGTTTGGGTTTAACCTACGAGCAGTACTTC
-,TRBV11-2,-,TRBJ2-2,CASRSSGTRDTGELFF,TGTGCCAGCAGGTCATCCGGGACGCGTGACACCGGGGAGCTGTTTTTT
-,TRBV5-1,once,TRBJ2-1,CASSLATGQYNEQFF,TGCGCCAGCAGCTTGGCGACAGGACAATACAATGAGCAGTTCTTC
TRBD2,TRBV4-1,-,TRBJ2-7,CASSQDFGGISYEQYF,TGCGCCAGCAGCCAAGATTTCGGGGGGATCAGCTACGAGCAGTACTTC
TRBD1,TRBV6-1,once,TRBJ2-5,CASSGTGRETQYF,TGTGCCAGCAGTGGGACAGGGCGGGAGACCCAGTACTTC
TRBD1,TRBV5-1,-,TRBJ1-1,CASSPTGTGTEAFF,TGCGCCAGCAGCCCGACCGGGACAGGCACTGAAGCTTTCTTT
TRBD2,TRBV9,-,TRBJ2-3,CASSVGGLAQDTQYF,TGTGCCAGCAGCGTAGGGGGACTAGCTCAGGATACGCAGTATTTT
-,TRBV2,few,TRBJ2-6,CASSVGGDTNVLTF,TGTGCCAGCAGTGTAGGTGGGGACACCAACGTCCTGACTTTC
TRBD1,TRBV19,-,TRBJ1-6,CAAGASGTGFRSPLHF,TGTGCCGCTGGGGCTTCCGGGACAGGCTTTCGGTCACCCCTCCACTTT
-,TRBV5-4,-,TRBJ1-2,CASSLGNSLDGYTF,TGTGCCAGCAGCTTGGGAAACAGCCTGGACGGCTACACCTTC
-,TRBV5-1,-,TRBJ1-2,CASSLSGYGYTF,TGCGCCAGCAGCTTATCAGGGTATGGCTACACCTTC
-,TRBV6-1,-,TRBJ2-5,CASSLNFLVQETQYF,TGTGCCAGCAGCCTTAACTTTTTAGTACAAGAGACCCAGTACTTC
-,TRBV30,-,TRBJ2-7,CAWTAQGIGEQYF,TGTGCCTGGACAGCACAGGGTATCGGCGAGCAGTACTTC
-,TRBV7-2,once,TRBJ2-2,CASTGGGYTGELFF,TGTGCCAGCACCGGGGGCGGGTACACCGGGGAGCTGTTTTTT
TRBD1,TRBV27,-,TRBJ1-2,CASSPRVGQGRYGYTF,TGTGCCAGCAGTCCCCGGGTGGGACAGGGCCGATATGGCTACACCTTC
-,TRBV2,-,TRBJ2-5,CASDREETQYF,TGTGCCAGCGACAGAGAAGAGACCCAGTACTTC
-,TRBV11-2,-,TRBJ1-5,CASSLTGLSNQPQHF,TGTGCCAGCAGCTTAACTGGGCTTAGCAATCAGCCCCAGCATTTT
-,TRBV7-6,-,TRBJ1-1,CASSLARGGSVNTEAFF,TGTGCCAGCAGCTTAGCGAGGGGGGGATCAGTGAACACTGAAGCTTTCTTT
-,TRBV29-1,-,TRBJ2-3,CGGAVGTDTQYF,TGCGGGGGGGCGGTAGGCACAGATACGCAGTATTTT
-,TRBV7-6,-,TRBJ2-5,CASSSFTREETQYF,TGTGCCAGCAGCTCCTTCACTAGAGAGGAGACCCAGTACTTC
-,TRBV6-5,-,TRBJ1-1,CASRYRQDTNTEAFF,TGTGCCAGCAGGTACAGACAGGACACGAACACTGAAGCTTTCTTT
TRBD2,TRBV5-1,-,TRBJ2-7,CASSLDPSGSSVQYF,TGCGCCAGCAGCTTGGACCCTAGCGGGAGTTCAGTGCAGTACTTC
-,TRBV7-4,few,TRBJ1-1,CASSLGRLFEAFF,TGTGCCAGCAGCTTGGGCAGGCTCTTTGAAGCTTTCTTT
TRBD1,TRBV4-1,once,TRBJ1-2,CASSQGGQGLNYGYTF,TGCGCCAGCAGCCAAGGAGGACAGGGCCTTAACTATGGCTACACCTTC
-,TRBV5-1,once,TRBJ2-3,CASSLTGRAIDTQYF,TGCGCCAGCAGCTTGACAGGGCGGGCTATAGATACGCAGTATTTT
-,TRBV2,-,TRBJ1-6,CASTGTPGSPLHF,TGTGCCAGCACAGGGACGCCAGGGTCACCCCTCCACTTT
-,TRBV27,once,TRBJ1-6,CASSRSVSSYNSPLHF,TGTGCCAGCAGTCGCTCTGTTAGCTCCTATAATTCACCCCTCCACTTT
TRBD1,TRBV6-5,-,TRBJ1-1,CASSYSRGQTEAFF,TGTGCCAGCAGTTACTCGAGGGGGCAAACTGAAGCTTTCTTT
TRBD2,TRBV10-2,-,TRBJ2-5,CATRLAGEETQYF,TGCGCCACCAGACTAGCGGGAGAAGAGACCCAGTACTTC
-,TRBV29-1,many,TRBJ2-5,CSVGEGETQYF,TGCAGCGTTGGTGAGGGAGAGACCCAGTACTTC
TRBD2,TRBV5-1,-,TRBJ2-5,CASSSSRLAGGRETQYF,TGCGCCAGCAGCTCTTCTAGACTAGCGGGGGGCAGAGAGACCCAGTACTTC
-,TRBV5-4,once,TRBJ1-1,CASSLWDNSEAFF,TGTGCCAGCAGCTTGTGGGACAATTCTGAAGCTTTCTTT